This TCR beta chain was sequenced for a study of cytomegalovirus exposure and HLA in healthy donors. Notes on the study in general: Previous analysis showed most TCR beta V segments were productive about 87% or about 30% of the time.

In the case of this clone: Its antigen is unknown.

This CDR3 region has 13 residues. V lost 4 bases and J 8 bases, leaving 12 bases between the germline ends. Germline V CDR1 and CDR2: MGHRA, YSYEKL. Primers included in the PCR were 60 Vbeta and 13 Jbeta primers. Libraries were prepared by immunoSEQ multiplex PCR; TCRdb keeps only in-frame clonotypes and omits some of them. Altogether 140,000 to 150,000 clones are present, about 81% being singletons, with the ten largest covering around 7%. The sequence came from a man aged 25-45 years in good health and CMV-seronegative. The sample taken for sequencing was PBMCs. The genes are TRBV4-1 and TRBJ2-1; D possibly corresponds to TRBD2 (6 bases). The CDR3 loop reads CASSLGGRDEQFF. The CDR3 DNA is TGCGCCAGCAGCCTCGGAGGGCGGGATGAGCAGTTCTTC.